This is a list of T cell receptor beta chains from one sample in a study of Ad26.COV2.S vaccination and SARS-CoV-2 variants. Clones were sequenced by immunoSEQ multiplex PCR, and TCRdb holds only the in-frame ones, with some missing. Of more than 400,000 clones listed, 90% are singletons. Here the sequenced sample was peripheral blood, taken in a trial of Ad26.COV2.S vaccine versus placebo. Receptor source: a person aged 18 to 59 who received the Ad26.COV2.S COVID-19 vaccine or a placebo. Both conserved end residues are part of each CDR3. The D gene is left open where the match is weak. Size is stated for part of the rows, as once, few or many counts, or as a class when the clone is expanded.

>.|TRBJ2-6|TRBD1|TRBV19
TGTGCCAGTAGTATCCGGGACAGGGGAGCGTCTGGGGCCAACGTCCTGACTTTC
CASSIRDRGASGANVLTF
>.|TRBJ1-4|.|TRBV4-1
TGCGCCAGCAGCCAAGACCGCTTTAATGAAAAACTGTTTTTT
CASSQDRFNEKLFF
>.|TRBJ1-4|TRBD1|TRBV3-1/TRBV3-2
TGTGCCAGCAGCCAAGAGACAGGGGATGAAAAACTGTTTTTT
CASSQETGDEKLFF
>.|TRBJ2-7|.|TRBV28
TGTGCCAGCAGTTTCCTAGGGGAAGCCTACGAGCAGTACTTC
CASSFLGEAYEQYF
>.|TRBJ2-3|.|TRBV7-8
TGTGCCAGCAGCTTTCCTAGCGCTCCTAGCACAGATACGCAGTATTTT
CASSFPSAPSTDTQYF
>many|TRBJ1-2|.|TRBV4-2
TGTGCCAGCAGCCAAGGACCCCTGAACTATGGCTACACCTTC
CASSQGPLNYGYTF
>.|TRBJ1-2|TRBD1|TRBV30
TGTGCCTGGAGCCATGACAGGGATGGCTACACCTTC
CAWSHDRDGYTF
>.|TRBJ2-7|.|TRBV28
TGTGCCAGCAGTTTGGGGCTGGAGGGGCCCACCTACGAGCAGTACTTC
CASSLGLEGPTYEQYF
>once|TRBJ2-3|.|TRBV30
TGTGCCTGGAGTGTACGAAGGGCGAGCACAGATACGCAGTATTTT
CAWSVRRASTDTQYF
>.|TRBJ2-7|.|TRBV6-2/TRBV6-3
TGTGCCAGCAGCACAGGGCTATACGAGCAGTACTTC
CASSTGLYEQYF